The T cell receptor (beta chain) described here comes from a study of siplizumab effects on memory and regulatory T cells. Remarks on this clone: What it binds is unknown.

The study's findings and limits: Naive T cells appeared more varied than memory cells and looked like key alloresponse contributors. Siplizumab produced a significant drop in alloreactive sequences attributable to unstimulated CD4+ memory cells.

For every sample, 75,000 to 100,000 TCR templates were assayed. This table comes from immunoSEQ multiplex PCR, and its TCRdb copy is limited to in-frame clones, with some not included. The sample contains some 65,000 clones, 80% to 90% of which appear only once. Germline values: CDR1 SGHRS, CDR2 YFSETQ. The CDR3 runs 14 residues. V lost 3 bases, J lost 3 bases, and 13 bases lay in between. The rearrangement uses TRBV5-1 and TRBJ2-7, with D possibly being TRBD1 (5 bases). The sequence was obtained from a human donor in good health. The sequenced sample consisted of Tregs sorted from blood. As DNA, the CDR3 is TGCGCCAGCAGCTGGACGGACACGAACTACGAGCAGTACTTC. Translation gives CASSWTDTNYEQYF.